The T cell receptor beta chain described here comes from a study of vaccination and CD4 T cells after COVID-19. Treatment specified: 10-day PBMC culture with coronavirus spike peptide pools or control peptides (ViraFEST assay). Cultured CD4+ T cell DNA was sequenced using the Oncomine TCR Beta short-read assay. TCRdb called the PCR reads again in MiXCR, with one record for every CDR3 protein. The profile shows roughly 1,800 distinct CDR3 sequences, approximately 70% of them singletons. This CDR3 contains 14 residues. Trimming removed 5 bases from V and 4 bases from J, with 12 bases in between. Germline lookup yields CDR1 MNHNS and CDR2 SASEGT. This clonotype was seen only a few times. The antigen is undetermined.

The material was CD4+ T cells from blood, cultured in vitro, obtained after SARS-CoV-2 vaccination. This TCR derives from a human donor who had recovered from COVID-19. The chain recombines TRBV6-1 with TRBJ1-5, with D perhaps TRBD1 (6 bases). This CDR3 is CASSRTEINQPQHF. In DNA, the CDR3 is TGTGCCAGCAGTAGGACAGAAATTAATCAGCCCCAGCATTTT.